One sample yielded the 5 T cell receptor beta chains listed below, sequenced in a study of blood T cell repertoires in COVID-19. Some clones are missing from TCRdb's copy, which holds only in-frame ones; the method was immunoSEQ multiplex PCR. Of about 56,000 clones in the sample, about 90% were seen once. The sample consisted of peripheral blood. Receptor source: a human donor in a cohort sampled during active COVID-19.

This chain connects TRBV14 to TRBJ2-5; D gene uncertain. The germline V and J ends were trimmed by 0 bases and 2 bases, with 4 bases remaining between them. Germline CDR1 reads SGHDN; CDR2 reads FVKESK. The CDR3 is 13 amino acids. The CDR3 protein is CASSQETQETQYF. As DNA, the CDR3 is TGTGCCAGCAGCCAAGAGACTCAAGAGACCCAGTACTTC. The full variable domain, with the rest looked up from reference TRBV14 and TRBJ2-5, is EAGVTQFPSHSVIEKGQTVTLRCDPISGHDNLYWYRRVMGKEIKFLLHFVKESKQDESGMPNNRFLAERTGGTYSTLKVQPAELEDSGVYFCASSQETQETQYFGPGTRLLVL.

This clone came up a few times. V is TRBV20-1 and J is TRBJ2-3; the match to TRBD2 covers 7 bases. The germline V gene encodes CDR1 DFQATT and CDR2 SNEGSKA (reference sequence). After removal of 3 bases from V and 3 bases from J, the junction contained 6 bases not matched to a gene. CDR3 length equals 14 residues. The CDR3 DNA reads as TGCAGTGCTAGTTGGGCGGGGGAAACAGATACGCAGTATTTT. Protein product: CSASWAGETDTQYF.

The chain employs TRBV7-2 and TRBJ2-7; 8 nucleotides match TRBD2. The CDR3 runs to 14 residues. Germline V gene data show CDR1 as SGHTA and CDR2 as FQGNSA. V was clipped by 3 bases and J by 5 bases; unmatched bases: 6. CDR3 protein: CASSLIAGLHEQYF. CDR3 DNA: TGTGCCAGCAGCTTGATAGCGGGGTTGCACGAGCAGTACTTC.

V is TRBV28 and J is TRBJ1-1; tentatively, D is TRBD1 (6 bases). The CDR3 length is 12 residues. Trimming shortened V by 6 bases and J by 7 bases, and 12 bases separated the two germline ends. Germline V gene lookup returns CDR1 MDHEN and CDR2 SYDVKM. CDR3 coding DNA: TGTGCCAGCAGGCAGACACAGGGTGAAGCTTTCTTT. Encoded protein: CASRQTQGEAFF.

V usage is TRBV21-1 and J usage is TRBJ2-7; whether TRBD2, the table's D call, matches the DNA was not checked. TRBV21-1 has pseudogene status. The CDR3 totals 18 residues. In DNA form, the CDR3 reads TGTGCCAGCAGCAATGTTTGGGGCTCGAGGACTAGCGGTTCGGGGCAGTACTTC. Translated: CASSNVWGSRTSGSGQYF.